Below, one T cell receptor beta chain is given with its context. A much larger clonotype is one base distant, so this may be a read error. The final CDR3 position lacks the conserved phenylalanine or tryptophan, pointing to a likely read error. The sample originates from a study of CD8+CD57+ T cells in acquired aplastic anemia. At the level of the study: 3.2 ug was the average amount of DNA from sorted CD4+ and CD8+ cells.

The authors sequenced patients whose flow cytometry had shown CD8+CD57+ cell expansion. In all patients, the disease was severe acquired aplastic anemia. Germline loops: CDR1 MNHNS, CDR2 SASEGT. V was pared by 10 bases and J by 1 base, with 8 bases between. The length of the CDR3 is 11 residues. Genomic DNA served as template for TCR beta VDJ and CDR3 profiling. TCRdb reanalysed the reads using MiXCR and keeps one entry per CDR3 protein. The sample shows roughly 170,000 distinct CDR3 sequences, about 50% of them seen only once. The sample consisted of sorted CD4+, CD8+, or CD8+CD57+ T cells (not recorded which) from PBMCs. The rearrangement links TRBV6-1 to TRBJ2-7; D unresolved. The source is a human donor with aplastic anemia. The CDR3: CAIIGSYEQYS. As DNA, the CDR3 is TGTGCCATCATAGGATCCTACGAGCAGTACTCC.